This entry is about one T cell receptor (beta chain). Its antigen remains undetermined. No much larger clone is present one base from it, and per-base qualities are unavailable. This specimen belongs to a study of shared clonotypes between healthy human individuals (dated by TCRdb to the early 2020s). About the full investigation: A few men and a couple of women, aged 18 to 49 years, made up the cohort. Per donor, three plates each were used for CD4 naive and CD4 memory, two for CD8 naive, and one for CD8 memory. To estimate repertoire size and how much clonotypes are shared between individuals, the study performed deep sequencing of blood TCR repertoires from roughly five healthy adults. Libraries were prepared and TCR repertoires were sequenced by different laboratories using diverse techniques, in order to increase sequencing depth and limit assay-specific biases. Between about 0.85 and 8.9 billion PBMCs per donor were obtained by leukapheresis. Summary of the overall study and its limitations: Pairwise subsampling indicated that sequencing depth was expected to affect the degree of clonotype sharing among donors. Only blood was sampled, and tissue TCR repertoires likely differ from those in blood. Estimated clonotype richness was generally larger for naive than for memory subsets. Because the study included a small number of donors, the genetic and exposure-history diversity represented was limited. Incomplete sequencing was indicated by rarefaction of sorted-subset datasets, despite the large sequencing depth. Around 5.4% of naive CD4, 3% to 3.5% of naive CD8, 2.3% of memory CD4, and around 0.42% of memory CD8 clonotypes were shared across several donors. Higher generation probabilities were observed for clonotypes shared by all four sorted-subset donors than for non-shared clonotypes.

Using the deep immunoSEQ assay, TCR CDR3 regions were amplified from genomic DNA by multiplex PCR. For each cell subset, the extracted genomic DNA was distributed evenly across all wells of several immunoSEQ 96-well plates, and each plate served as one replicate. For sorted subsets, about 220 ng of genomic DNA, equivalent to some 33,000 T cell genomes, went into each replicate PCR. The purified libraries were quantified using a Qubit 3.0 fluorometer, sized with a Bioanalyzer 2100, and then quantified again using the KAPA Library Quantification kit. A separate single-read 150-cycle Illumina NextSeq 550 flow cell was used to sequence each immunoSEQ 96-well plate. On the study's bioinformatics: Because the immunoSEQ output held only junctional sequences and lacked quality scores, the filtering could not match the filtering applied to full-length reads. To assign V/J genes and CDR3, sequences were annotated using PyIR, a Python wrapper for IgBLAST v1.9, with IMGT germline references. Any read was removed if the V/J assignment was weak (E-value above 1e-6), the CDR3 was missing, or the read contained stop codons, out-of-frame junctions, or ambiguous translated residues. V3J clonotypes were defined as sequences sharing the same inferred V gene, J gene, and CDR3 amino acid sequence. To compute the percentage overlap between repertoires, the number of shared unique clonotypes was divided by the size of the smaller repertoire. Richness of each repertoire was evaluated using RTK rarefaction, the Chao1 estimator, and Recon v2.1 estimates of unobserved clonotypes. Generation probabilities were computed with OLGA for all TCRbeta clonotypes obtained by the gDNA method from four donors. Imported from immuneACCESS, the table was reduced by TCRdb to in-frame sequences with V and J called. These copies leave out some clones; in studies compared against another copy, an unresolved V gene accounts for under half, and the cause of the remainder is not known. D and trimming come from the DNA, and the V and J calls and clone size come from that table. The sample table lists about 2.3 million clones, roughly 90% of them with a count of one. The ten largest clones capture 0.37% of the sample.

The donors were healthy, HIV-negative adults who had no recently reported acute infections or vaccinations. Every donor was a Caucasian adult residing in Nashville, Tennessee, USA. CD4+ T cells were enriched by magnetic negative selection; naive cells were then positively selected on CD45RA, and the negative fraction formed the memory subset. Blood was obtained by leukapheresis, after which PBMCs were separated by Ficoll-Histopaque density gradient centrifugation and cryopreserved in liquid nitrogen vapor phase. Purity and quantity of every magnetically sorted T cell population were checked by analytical flow cytometry. From each sorted fraction, genomic DNA was isolated and quantified by UV absorbance on a Nanodrop 2000c. The receptor was isolated from a man in his late teens or twenties in good health. Some clones in this sample may be carry-over from other donors' samples. The specimen was naive CD4+ T cells from PBMCs. What this sample's cell subset or site label stands for: CD45RA+ positively selected.

The CDR3 sequence is CASSIKRRDADTQYF. The sequenced DNA is TGTGCCAGTAGTATAAAGAGGCGGGACGCAGATACGCAGTATTTT. Here the chain combines TRBV19 and TRBJ2-3; perhaps TRBD2 is the D gene, with 6 bases matching. CDR1 and CDR2 (LNHDA, SQIVND) derive from the germline V gene (reference sequence). V is shortened by 2 bases, J by 4 bases, and the region joining them spans 13 bases. The CDR3 goes from the cysteine to the phenylalanine over 15 residues. Only the CDR3 region is kept as DNA, spanning 45 bases read in frame from base 1.